This entry lists 28 T cell receptor beta chains sequenced from one sample in a study of blood T cell repertoires in COVID-19 (dated by TCRdb to the early 2020s). Libraries were made using the immunoSEQ multiplex PCR assay. Sourced from immuneACCESS, this table was stored by TCRdb with only in-frame sequences that have V and J called. A share of the clones is absent; for the studies checked, an unresolved V gene accounts for under half, and the remainder has no known explanation. Counted in this sample were about 330,000 clones; more than 75% of them appeared once. Of the sample, roughly 4.1% is held by the ten largest clones. The sequenced sample consisted of peripheral blood. The receptor source for this set is a woman in her fifties or sixties with active or convalescent COVID-19.

This sequence joins TRBV3-1 (or the pseudogene TRBV3-2) and TRBJ1-1, with TRBD1 identical over 7 bases. In germline, CDR1 is LGHDT, CDR2 YNNKEL (reference sequence). The junction had 9 bases not matched to a gene; V was cut back by 5 bases and J by 3 bases. The CDR3 extends over 15 amino acids. The CDR3 bases are TGTGCCAGCAGCGTACAGGGGCTTAGGGACACTGAAGCTTTCTTT. It specifies CASSVQGLRDTEAFF.

The V gene is TRBV10-3, the J gene TRBJ2-5; D is unclear. CDR3 length: 13 residues. Germline values: CDR1 ENHRY, CDR2 SYGVKD. Trimming removed 6 bases at V and 1 base at J, with 9 bases between. DNA of the CDR3: TGTGCCATCAGCACAGCTCTCCAAGAGACCCAGTACTTC. Its translation is CAISTALQETQYF.

V and J are TRBV7-3 and TRBJ2-3; 7 positions agree with TRBD2. Unmatched junction bases numbered 9, after V lost 5 bases and J lost 7 bases. The CDR3 extends over 14 amino acids. The germline V gene has CDR1 SGHTA and CDR2 FQGTGA. DNA of the CDR3: TGTGCCAGCAGCCAGGGCGGGAGCGGAAATACGCAGTATTTT. Protein sequence: CASSQGGSGNTQYF.

V gene TRBV7-2 combines with J gene TRBJ2-7; D is possibly TRBD1 (5 bases). Trimming left V 5 bases short and J 3 bases short, with 17 bases between. This CDR3 comprises 15 residues. Per germline, CDR1 SGHTA and CDR2 FQGNSA. CDR3 residues: CASSVTGPTYYEQYF. The CDR3 DNA reads TGTGCCAGCAGCGTTACAGGTCCAACCTACTACGAGCAGTACTTC.

In nucleotides, the CDR3 is TGCGCCAGCAGCCAAGGAAGGTCAAACGCGGGGGAGGAAAAACTGTTTTTT. Its translation: CASSQGRSNAGEEKLFF. The chain uses TRBV4-1 and TRBJ1-4; TRBD1 is a possible D gene (5 bases). The CDR3 is 17 amino acids. Per germline, CDR1 MGHRA and CDR2 YSYEKL. V was cut by 1 base and J by 8 bases, with 20 bases left in between.

The rearrangement uses TRBV2 and TRBJ2-1, with D perhaps matching TRBD2 (6 bases). Germline V gene data show CDR1 as SNHLY and CDR2 as FYNNEI. Deletions cut 2 bases from V and 9 bases from J, with 14 bases between. The CDR3 has 14 residues. The CDR3 DNA sequence: TGTGCCAGCAGTGAATCTAGACTAGATCGTGAGCAGTTCTTC. Its translation: CASSESRLDREQFF.

The V and J genes are TRBV7-9 and TRBJ2-3; the match to TRBD1 covers 9 bases. The trim removed 4 bases at V and 6 bases at J, leaving 5 bases unmatched. CDR3 length equals 14 residues. Germline V gene lookup returns CDR1 SEHNR and CDR2 FQNEAQ (reference sequence). The CDR3 sequence: CASSSTGGEDTQYF. CDR3 DNA: TGTGCCAGCAGCTCTACAGGGGGCGAGGATACGCAGTATTTT.

The V call is TRBV2, the J call TRBJ1-2; the D gene is possibly TRBD1 (5 bases). Germline CDR1 and CDR2: SNHLY and FYNNEI. The CDR3 totals 13 residues. V was trimmed by 4 bases and J by 4 bases, leaving 10 bases between them. The CDR3 protein is CASSGDSRYGYTF. DNA of the CDR3: TGTGCCAGCAGTGGCGACAGCCGCTATGGCTACACCTTC.

This chain links TRBV13 with TRBJ1-2; 9 positions agree with TRBD1. Germline CDR1 is PRHDT and CDR2 is FYEKMQ (reference sequence). V was pared by 5 bases and J by 3 bases, with 19 bases of the junction left unmatched. The CDR3 loop spans 19 amino acids. As DNA, the CDR3 is TGTGCCAGCAGCGGGGCCGACCGGGACAGGGATCTCTGGGACTATGGCTACACCTTC. This sequence encodes CASSGADRDRDLWDYGYTF.

V and J are TRBV5-1 and TRBJ2-7; 7 bases fit TRBD1. This CDR3 contains 15 residues. The junction had 10 bases not matched to a gene; V was cut back by 4 bases and J by 3 bases. CDR1 and CDR2 (germline): SGHRS, YFSETQ. Here the CDR3 DNA reads TGCGCCAGCAGCCCTTCGGGACAGCTAAACTACGAGCAGTACTTC. The encoded protein is CASSPSGQLNYEQYF.

The DNA of the CDR3 is TGTGCCAGCAGCGCCGACAGGGGCCTTGGGCCCTATGGCTACACCTTC. It codes for CASSADRGLGPYGYTF. This chain joins TRBV5-4 and TRBJ1-2, with 8 bases matching TRBD1. V lost 4 bases to trimming and J lost 4 bases; unmatched junction nucleotides: 12. Per the germline V gene, CDR1 is SGHNT and CDR2 is YYREEE (reference sequence). This CDR3 region has 16 residues.

This clone has a single count. The J gene is TRBJ2-1, the V gene TRBV28; tentatively, D is TRBD2 (6 bases). This CDR3 is built from 15 residues. Trimming pared 10 bases from V and 9 bases from J, leaving 25 bases between. Germline values: CDR1 MDHEN, CDR2 SYDVKM. CDR3 nucleotides: TGTGCCACCAAGTTCCGAGGAGGCCTGGGGGGTGAGCAGTTCTTC. Amino acid sequence: CATKFRGGLGGEQFF.

The chain combines TRBV7-2 with TRBJ2-7; D is perhaps TRBD2 (6 bases). The CDR3 runs 15 residues. V lost 6 bases, J lost 3 bases, and 18 bases lay in between. Germline CDR1 SGHTA, CDR2 FQGNSA. CDR3 sequence reads: CASSLTGRSDYEQYF. The CDR3 nucleotides are TGTGCCAGCAGTTTAACGGGGAGGTCGGACTACGAGCAGTACTTC.

The V gene is TRBV6-5, the J gene TRBJ2-2; TRBD1 aligns across 10 bases. V lost 10 bases to trimming and J lost 7 bases; unmatched junction nucleotides: 9. CDR1 MNHEY and CDR2 SVGAGI come from the germline V gene. CDR3 length: 14 residues. The CDR3 region has the DNA TGTGCCATCCAGGGACAGGGGCAGATCGGGGAGCTGTTTTTT. It yields the protein CAIQGQGQIGELFF.

The V call is TRBV9, the J call TRBJ1-2, with 7 bases fitting TRBD1. Germline lookup yields CDR1 SGDLS and CDR2 YYNGEE. V was clipped by 1 base and J by 1 base; unmatched bases: 16. CDR3 size: 19 residues. The CDR3 loop reads CASSVRVDRLLVFNYGYTF. CDR3 DNA: TGTGCCAGCAGCGTAAGGGTGGACAGGCTCCTAGTTTTTAACTATGGCTACACCTTC.

The genes are TRBV25-1 and TRBJ1-2; TRBD1 might be the D (5 bases). This CDR3 contains 15 residues. The germline V gene has CDR1 MGHDK and CDR2 SYGVNS. Trimming shortened V by 3 bases and J by 4 bases, and 15 bases separated the two germline ends. The CDR3 here is CASSDGGGGSYGYTF. In DNA, the CDR3 is TGTGCCAGCAGTGATGGGGGGGGAGGCTCCTATGGCTACACCTTC.

The chain has TRBV19 and TRBJ1-2; D is undetermined. V gave up 5 bases and J gave up 2 bases, with 18 bases separating them. The CDR3 sequence is 16 residues long. Germline V gives CDR1 LNHDA, CDR2 SQIVND (reference sequence). The DNA for the CDR3 is TGTGCCAGTAGTCCCGCTCACGCGATATCAAACTATGGCTACACCTTC. Protein: CASSPAHAISNYGYTF.

This clone was observed once. This chain connects TRBV7-2 to TRBJ2-7; D possibly corresponds to TRBD2 (5 bases). Germline CDR1 reads SGHTA; CDR2 reads FQGNSA. This CDR3 is built from 15 residues. Trimming removed 4 bases from V and 1 base from J, with 14 bases in between. The CDR3: CASSSFPRDSYEQYF. The CDR3 DNA sequence: TGTGCCAGCAGCTCCTTCCCGAGGGATTCCTACGAGCAGTACTTC.

The chain carries TRBV2 and TRBJ2-5; 14 nucleotides match TRBD2. V was pared by 6 bases and J by 5 bases, with 8 bases of the junction left unmatched. This CDR3 comprises 16 residues. The germline V gene encodes CDR1 SNHLY and CDR2 FYNNEI. This CDR3 reads CASRQTSGGAWETQYF. CDR3 nucleotides: TGTGCCAGCAGACAGACTAGCGGGGGGGCATGGGAGACCCAGTACTTC.

The CDR3 sequence is CASSLGYGGDTDTQYF. CDR3 DNA: TGCGCCAGCAGCTTGGGATACGGAGGGGACACAGATACGCAGTATTTT. V and J are TRBV5-1 and TRBJ2-3, with D possibly being TRBD2 (6 bases). There are 16 residues in the CDR3. The V end was cut by 0 bases, the J end by 2 bases, with 13 bases between. The germline CDR1 and CDR2 sequences are SGHRS and YFSETQ.

The chain uses TRBV7-9 and TRBJ1-3; D is possibly TRBD1 (5 bases). In germline, CDR1 is SEHNR, CDR2 FQNEAQ (reference sequence). The CDR3 is 16 amino acids. Trimming stripped 4 bases from V and 4 bases from J, with 17 bases between. CDR3 in DNA: TGTGCCAGCAGCTCTGAGAAGGGGCAGAGAGGAAACACCATATATTTT. This encodes CASSSEKGQRGNTIYF.

This clone has just one count. The genes are TRBV29-1 and TRBJ2-1, with 7 positions matching TRBD1. V lost 6 bases to trimming and J lost 4 bases; unmatched junction nucleotides: 3. CDR1 SQVTM and CDR2 ANQGSEA come from the germline V gene. The CDR3 is 12 amino acids. The CDR3 reads CSVATGYNEQFF. In DNA form, the CDR3 reads TGCAGCGTCGCGACAGGGTACAATGAGCAGTTCTTC.

This clone was counted once. The CDR3 region has the DNA TGTGCCAGTAGTATAGAAGGTCAGGGGAAAGAGACCCAGTACTTC. It codes for CASSIEGQGKETQYF. This chain links TRBV19 with TRBJ2-5; possibly TRBD1 for D (6 bases). V was shortened by 0 bases and J by 3 bases, with 11 bases between the two germline ends. CDR3 length: 15 amino acids. The germline gives CDR1 LNHDA, CDR2 SQIVND (reference sequence).

This rearrangement joins TRBV6-5 to TRBJ2-7; TRBD2 is a possible D gene (5 bases). Germline CDR1 and CDR2: MNHEY and SVGAGI. The CDR3 contains 15 residues. V was cut by 0 bases and J by 3 bases, with 12 bases left in between. In nucleotides, the CDR3 is TGTGCCAGCAGTTACTCGTACGCGGGTGGCTACGAGCAGTACTTC. Translating it yields CASSYSYAGGYEQYF.

This chain connects TRBV19 to TRBJ2-1; 10 positions agree with TRBD2. This CDR3 is built from 12 residues. Germline assignment: CDR1 LNHDA and CDR2 SQIVND (reference sequence). CDR3 protein: CASGGGNNEQFF. As DNA, the CDR3 is TGTGCGAGCGGGGGGGGTAACAATGAGCAGTTCTTC.

The chain recombines TRBV6-5 with TRBJ1-5; a weak D match, TRBD1 (6 bases). The germline gives CDR1 MNHEY, CDR2 SVGAGI. The V end was cut by 5 bases, the J end by 0 bases, with 11 bases between. The CDR3 sequence is 15 residues long. CDR3 bases: TGTGCCAGCAGTCCAAGACAGGATAGCAATCAGCCCCAGCATTTT. Its protein product is CASSPRQDSNQPQHF.

J is TRBJ2-7 and V is TRBV12-3 or TRBV12-4; tentative D call: TRBD1 (5 bases). Trimming cost V 7 bases and J 1 base, with 11 bases left between them. The CDR3 extends over 13 amino acids. The CDR3: CASNFQGSYEQYF. DNA for the CDR3: TGTGCCAGCAATTTTCAGGGATCCTACGAGCAGTACTTC.

The chain carries TRBV30 and TRBJ2-7, with 9 nucleotides matching TRBD2. Trimming at V came to 4 bases and at J to 2 bases, leaving 6 bases not matched to a gene. The CDR3 has 14 amino acids. Germline-derived CDR1 and CDR2 are GTSNPN and SVGIG (reference sequence). The CDR3 nucleotides are TGTGCCTGGATATCTAGCGGGAACCCCTACGAGCAGTACTTC. Translated, it gives CAWISSGNPYEQYF.